This TCR beta chain is from a study of blood T cell repertoires in COVID-19 (dated by TCRdb to between 2020 and 2021). Turning to the overall study: The collaborator samples originated in the United States, Italy and Spain and spanned the acute and convalescent phases of COVID-19. The material from the prospective study consisted of cDNA or gDNA derived from T cells, B-cell-depleted T cells, or PBMCs. Subjects who had been exposed to COVID-19, were actively infected with it, or had recovered from it provided the deeply sampled blood TCRbeta repertoires that made up the dataset. The repertoires were released in a freely available public database intended as a resource for research on the immune response to SARS-CoV-2. Samples were obtained from the ongoing ImmuneRACE study (first 160 participants) and from 950 to 1,500 subjects provided by 6 global collaborators. Nearly every sample came with metadata listing a de-identified subject ID, COVID-19 status, age in years and sex. HLA class I and class II types, where available, came from metadata supplied by the sample provider rather than from assay-based typing.

A note on this clone: The antigen it binds to is not known. No base quality information exists; no much larger clone differs at one position.

Whole blood was collected in K2EDTA tubes by collaborating institutions according to the institutions' own protocols. For TCRbeta analysis, collaborators shipped samples as frozen whole blood, isolated PBMCs, or DNA extracted from either of those sample types. Paper-wide results and their limitations: The quantity of clinical and demographic metadata differed by source and by participant and was supplied without curation.

From cysteine to phenylalanine, the CDR3 is 12 amino acids long. Only the CDR3 DNA stays, 36 bases, in frame from base 1. From a lookup of the germline V gene (reference sequence), CDR1 and CDR2 are MNHNY and SVGAGI. Trimming leaves V shorter by 10 bases and J shorter by 9 bases, with the junction holding 5 bases beyond the gene matches. TCRbeta CDR3 regions were amplified from genomic DNA using the immunoSEQ Assay, a bias-controlled multiplex PCR. For the original study's pipeline: Nucleated cell counts per sample were estimated from amplification of reference gene primers within the assay. To quantify the absolute abundance of each unique TCRbeta CDR3 rearrangement, sequence reads were collapsed and filtered. For each sample, productive Simpson clonality was calculated as the square root of Simpson's diversity index across productive rearrangements. The clones in this table, taken by TCRdb from immuneACCESS, are in-frame only. Not every clone is retained; where verified, under half of the shortfall comes from an unresolved V gene, and the cause of the rest is unknown. V and J calls and clone size are as listed in that table; D and trimming were resolved from the DNA. The sample yields around 130,000 clones; around four fifths were counted once. Roughly 9.7% of the sample belongs to the ten largest clones.

The chain couples TRBV6-6 to TRBJ1-6, with 8 junctional bases fitting TRBD1. The sample taken for sequencing was peripheral blood. The TCR sequence derives from a man aged 40-50 years with active or convalescent COVID-19. CDR3 reads: CAIGQGGSPLHF. The DNA is as follows: TGTGCCATCGGACAGGGAGGTTCACCCCTCCACTTT.